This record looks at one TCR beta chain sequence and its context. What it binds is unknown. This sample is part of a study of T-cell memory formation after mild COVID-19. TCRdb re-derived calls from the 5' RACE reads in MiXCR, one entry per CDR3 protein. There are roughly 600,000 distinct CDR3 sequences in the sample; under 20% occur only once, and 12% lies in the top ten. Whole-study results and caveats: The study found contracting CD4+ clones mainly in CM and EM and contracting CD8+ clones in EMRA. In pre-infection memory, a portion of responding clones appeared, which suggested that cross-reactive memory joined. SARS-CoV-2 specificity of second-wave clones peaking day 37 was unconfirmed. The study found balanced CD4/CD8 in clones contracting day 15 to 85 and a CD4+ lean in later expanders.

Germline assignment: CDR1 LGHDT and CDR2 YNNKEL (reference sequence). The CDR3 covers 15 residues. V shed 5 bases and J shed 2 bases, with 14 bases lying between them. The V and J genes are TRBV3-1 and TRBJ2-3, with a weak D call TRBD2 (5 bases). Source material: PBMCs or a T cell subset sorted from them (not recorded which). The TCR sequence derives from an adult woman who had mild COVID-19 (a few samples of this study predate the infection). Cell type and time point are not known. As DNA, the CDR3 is TGTGCCAGCAGCAGCGGACGTTTCGCCACAGATACGCAGTATTTT. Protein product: CASSSGRFATDTQYF.